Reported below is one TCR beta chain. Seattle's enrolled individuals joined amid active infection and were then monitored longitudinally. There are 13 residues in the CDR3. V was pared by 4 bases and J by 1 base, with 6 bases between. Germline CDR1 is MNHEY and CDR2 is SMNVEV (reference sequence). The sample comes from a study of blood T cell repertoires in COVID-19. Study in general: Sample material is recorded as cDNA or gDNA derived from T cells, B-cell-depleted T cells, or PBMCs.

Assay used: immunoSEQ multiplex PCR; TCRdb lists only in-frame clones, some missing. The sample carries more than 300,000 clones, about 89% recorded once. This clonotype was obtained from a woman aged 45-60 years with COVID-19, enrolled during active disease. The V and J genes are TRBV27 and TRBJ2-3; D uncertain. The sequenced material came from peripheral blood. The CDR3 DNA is TGTGCCAGCAGTTACACCCGCACAGATACGCAGTATTTT. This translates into CASSYTRTDTQYF.